Sequencing of this TCR beta chain was carried out in a study of regulatory T cells in long-lasting Graves disease. Study-level points and caveats: Persistent patients shared more public clonotypes (2,741) than newly diagnosed patients (about 1,000).

This CDR3 has 17 amino acids. V was shortened by 3 bases and J by 9 bases, with 21 bases between the two germline ends. The germline gives CDR1 MNHGY, CDR2 SVAAGI. The sample holds a few counts of this clonotype. Its target is unknown. Time point denoted: persistent/refractory GD, antithyroid drugs over 5 years with positive TRAb. PBMC RNA served as the TCR library source. Combining iRepertoire HTBI primers with Arm-PCR of CDR3 regions, the authors built TCR beta libraries. TCRdb reprocessed the multiplex PCR reads with MiXCR, giving one entry per CDR3 protein. The data hold about 660,000 distinct CDR3 sequences, with about 32% observed a single time.

The chain is built from TRBV6-9 and TRBJ1-6; D uncertain. The sample here was peripheral blood mononuclear cells (PBMCs), taken when the disease was refractory, from a patient treated with antithyroid drugs. The sequence derives from a female donor with Graves disease. CDR3 nucleotides: TGTGCCAGCAGTTACCGTAGAGGGAAGGTAGTCGGTTCACCCCTCCACTTT. Translated: CASSYRRGKVVGSPLHF.